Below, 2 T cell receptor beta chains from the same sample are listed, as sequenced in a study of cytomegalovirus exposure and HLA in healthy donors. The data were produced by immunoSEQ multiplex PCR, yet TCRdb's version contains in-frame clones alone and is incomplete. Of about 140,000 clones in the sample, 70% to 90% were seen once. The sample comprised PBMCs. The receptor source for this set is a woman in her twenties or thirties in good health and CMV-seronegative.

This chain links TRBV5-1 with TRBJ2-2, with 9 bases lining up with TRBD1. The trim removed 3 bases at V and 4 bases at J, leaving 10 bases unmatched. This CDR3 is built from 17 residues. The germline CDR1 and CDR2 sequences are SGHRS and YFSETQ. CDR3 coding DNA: TGCGCCAGCAGCTCCCGCTTGACAGGGGGTATCACCGGGGAGCTGTTTTTT. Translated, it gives CASSSRLTGGITGELFF.

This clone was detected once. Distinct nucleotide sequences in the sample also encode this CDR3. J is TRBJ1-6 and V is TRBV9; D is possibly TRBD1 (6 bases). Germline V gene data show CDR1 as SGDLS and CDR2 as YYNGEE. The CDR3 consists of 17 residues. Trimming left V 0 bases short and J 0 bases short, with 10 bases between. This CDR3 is CASSVAGQSSYNSPLHF. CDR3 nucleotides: TGTGCCAGCAGCGTAGCCGGACAGAGCTCCTATAATTCACCCCTCCACTTT.